The rows below give T cell receptor beta chains drawn from one sample of a study of blood T cell repertoires in COVID-19. Clones were sequenced by immunoSEQ multiplex PCR, and TCRdb holds only the in-frame ones, with some missing. Of 100,000 or so clones listed, roughly 87% were seen once; the top ten hold around 4.1%. Input material: peripheral blood. These receptors originate from a man aged 60-69 years with acute or convalescent COVID-19. CDR3s include the opening cysteine and the closing phenylalanine or tryptophan. A D gene is named only where the DNA matches it firmly. Expanded clones are given a class, and other clones once, few, many or no size at all.

V	size	D	J	CDR3	DNA
TRBV6-6	once	TRBD1	TRBJ2-7	CASILGTASYEQYF	TGTGCCAGCATCCTCGGGACAGCCTCCTACGAGCAGTACTTC
TRBV19	.	TRBD1	TRBJ1-1	CASSGGQGVNLEAFF	TGTGCCAGTAGTGGAGGACAGGGGGTGAATTTGGAAGCTTTCTTT
TRBV6-1	.	.	TRBJ2-7	CASSEVGQSYEQYF	TGTGCCAGCAGTGAAGTTGGGCAGTCCTACGAGCAGTACTTC
TRBV5-4	few	.	TRBJ2-5	CATAQDTLGETQYF	TGTGCCACTGCACAGGATACGCTCGGGGAGACCCAGTACTTC
TRBV14	.	TRBD1	TRBJ1-1	CASSHHHPKPGQRNTEAFF	TGTGCCAGCAGCCACCACCACCCCAAACCGGGACAGAGGAACACTGAAGCTTTCTTT
TRBV9	.	TRBD1	TRBJ1-1	CASSTRLDRGNTEAFF	TGTGCCAGCAGCACCAGGTTGGACAGGGGGAACACTGAAGCTTTCTTT
TRBV21-1	.	.	TRBJ2-3	CASSKPLAGLAGDTQYF	TGTGCCAGCAGCAAACCTCTAGCGGGGCTGGCGGGAGATACGCAGTATTTT
TRBV7-9	once	.	TRBJ1-1	CASSPRVKDTEAFF	TGTGCCAGCAGCCCCCGGGTTAAGGACACTGAAGCTTTCTTT
TRBV15	.	TRBD2	TRBJ2-3	CATSRSPSGGIDTQYF	TGTGCCACCAGCAGGAGCCCTAGCGGGGGGATAGATACGCAGTATTTT
TRBV5-4	.	.	TRBJ2-5	CASSPTGRIGGEETQYF	TGTGCCAGCAGCCCAACCGGGCGGATAGGAGGGGAGGAGACCCAGTACTTC
TRBV3-1/TRBV3-2	.	TRBD2	TRBJ2-1	CASSQDFLQGLAVDNEQFF	TGTGCCAGCAGCCAAGATTTTTTACAGGGACTAGCGGTCGACAATGAGCAGTTCTTC
TRBV30	.	TRBD2	TRBJ2-5	CAWSWTSGRSETQYF	TGTGCCTGGAGTTGGACTAGCGGGAGGTCAGAGACCCAGTACTTC
TRBV29-1	.	TRBD2	TRBJ2-5	CSAPEVAGGETQYF	TGCAGCGCTCCCGAGGTAGCGGGAGGAGAGACCCAGTACTTC
TRBV24-1	.	TRBD1	TRBJ1-2	CATSDRRQGRGYTF	TGTGCCACCAGTGATCGACGACAGGGAAGGGGCTACACCTTC
TRBV6-2/TRBV6-3	.	TRBD1	TRBJ1-1	CASSSGQGLMNTEAFF	TGTGCCAGCAGCTCAGGACAGGGGCTGATGAACACTGAAGCTTTCTTT
TRBV12-3/TRBV12-4	.	.	TRBJ1-1	CASSLAANTEAFF	TGTGCCAGCAGTTTAGCGGCGAACACTGAAGCTTTCTTT
TRBV19	.	.	TRBJ1-2	CASSFGGHLLNYGYTF	TGTGCCAGTAGTTTTGGGGGACACTTATTAAACTATGGCTACACCTTC
TRBV20-1	.	.	TRBJ2-7	CSASRRDHYEQYF	TGCAGTGCTAGTAGGAGGGACCACTACGAGCAGTACTTC
TRBV4-2	.	TRBD2	TRBJ2-3	CASSRLLAGNTDTQYF	TGTGCCAGCAGCCGGTTACTAGCGGGGAACACAGATACGCAGTATTTT
TRBV29-1	.	TRBD2	TRBJ2-7	CSVAGRAYEQYF	TGCAGCGTTGCCGGGAGGGCGTACGAGCAGTACTTC
TRBV7-3	once	.	TRBJ2-1	CASSLTFGLHIDYNEQFF	TGTGCCAGCAGCTTAACCTTTGGACTACATATAGACTACAATGAGCAGTTCTTC
TRBV14	.	TRBD2	TRBJ2-1	CASSQEIGLAGDNEQFF	TGTGCCAGCAGCCAAGAGATAGGACTAGCGGGTGACAATGAGCAGTTCTTC
TRBV4-1	.	TRBD2	TRBJ2-1	CASSQGVLAGDSSYNEQFF	TGCGCCAGCAGCCAAGGGGTACTAGCGGGGGATAGCTCCTACAATGAGCAGTTCTTC
TRBV7-3	few	TRBD1	TRBJ1-1	CASSFRGVYTEAFF	TGTGCCAGCAGCTTCAGGGGGGTGTACACTGAAGCTTTCTTT
TRBV19	.	.	TRBJ1-5	CASRRTPNQPQHF	TGTGCCAGCCGTCGGACACCAAATCAGCCCCAGCATTTT
TRBV9	.	TRBD2	TRBJ2-3	CASSVAPTSGGADTQYF	TGTGCCAGCAGCGTAGCTCCAACTAGCGGGGGAGCAGATACGCAGTATTTT
TRBV5-6	.	.	TRBJ2-4	CASSYGLYGAKNIQYF	TGTGCCAGCAGCTATGGTCTCTACGGGGCCAAAAACATTCAGTACTTC
TRBV25-1	.	TRBD1	TRBJ2-7	CASRADREMGEQYF	TGTGCCAGCAGAGCGGACAGGGAGATGGGCGAGCAGTACTTC
TRBV24-1	.	TRBD2	TRBJ2-1	CATRASGSHNEQFF	TGTGCCACCAGGGCTAGCGGGAGCCACAATGAGCAGTTCTTC
TRBV29-1	few	TRBD2	TRBJ2-1	CSVDKMGLAGESSYNEQFF	TGCAGCGTTGACAAGATGGGACTAGCGGGGGAGAGCTCCTACAATGAGCAGTTCTTC
TRBV5-1	.	TRBD2	TRBJ2-7	CASSLGLAGAGEQYF	TGCGCCAGCAGCTTGGGCCTAGCGGGGGCTGGCGAGCAGTACTTC